The T cell receptor (beta chain) under discussion was sequenced for a study of cytomegalovirus exposure and HLA in healthy donors. Study information: Counted in an early data release were about 85 million unique TCRs from HLA-typed donors.

Germline assignment: CDR1 MNHNS and CDR2 SASEGT. V lost 2 bases, J lost 5 bases, and 9 bases lay in between. The CDR3 loop spans 13 amino acids. PCR primers comprised 60 Vbeta and 13 Jbeta primers. In the original processing: Unique TCR beta chains totaled approximately 83 million in a later count, with around 12 million of them shared. Generated by immunoSEQ multiplex PCR, the TCRdb table keeps only in-frame clones and is missing some. The DNA gave D and trimming, while V, J and clone size come from that table. The sample gives roughly 180,000 clones, over 70% of which show up once; roughly 2.8% is in the top ten.

The TCR comes from a male donor in good health and CMV-seronegative. The chain carries TRBV6-1 and TRBJ2-5; D is possibly TRBD1 (5 bases). The specimen was PBMCs. The CDR3 sequence: CASSEQGRETQYF. In nucleotides, the CDR3 is TGTGCCAGCAGTGAACAGGGCCGGGAGACCCAGTACTTC.